This TCR beta chain was recorded in a study of blood T cell repertoires in COVID-19. Sequencing was performed with immunoSEQ multiplex PCR; in TCRdb, only in-frame clones are kept and a portion is missing. The table has about 300,000 clones, 85% seen once. The germline gives CDR1 SGHRS, CDR2 YFSETQ. CDR3 length equals 15 residues. Trimming cost V 0 bases and J 6 bases; bases outside gene matches: 8. This clonotype originated in a woman between 50 and 59 years old who had recovered from COVID-19. Material: PBMCs or T cells enriched from blood (not recorded which). The chain uses TRBV5-1 and TRBJ1-2; TRBD1 agrees at 7 bases. The CDR3 DNA is TGCGCCAGCAGCTTGGGAGGACAGGCTTCGGATGGCTACACCTTC. Its translation is CASSLGGQASDGYTF.